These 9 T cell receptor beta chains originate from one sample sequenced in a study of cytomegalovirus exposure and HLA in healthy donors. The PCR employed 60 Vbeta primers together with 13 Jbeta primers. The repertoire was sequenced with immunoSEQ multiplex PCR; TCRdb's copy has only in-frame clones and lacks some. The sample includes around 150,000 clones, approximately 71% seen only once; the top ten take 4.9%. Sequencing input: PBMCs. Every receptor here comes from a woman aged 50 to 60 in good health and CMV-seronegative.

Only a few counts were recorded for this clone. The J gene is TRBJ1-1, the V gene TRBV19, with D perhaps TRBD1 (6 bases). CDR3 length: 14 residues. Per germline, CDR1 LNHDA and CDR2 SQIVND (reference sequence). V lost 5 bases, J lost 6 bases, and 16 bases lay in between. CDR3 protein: CASSSRQGKAEAFF. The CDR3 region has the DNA TGTGCCAGTAGTTCACGGCAGGGGAAGGCTGAAGCTTTCTTT.

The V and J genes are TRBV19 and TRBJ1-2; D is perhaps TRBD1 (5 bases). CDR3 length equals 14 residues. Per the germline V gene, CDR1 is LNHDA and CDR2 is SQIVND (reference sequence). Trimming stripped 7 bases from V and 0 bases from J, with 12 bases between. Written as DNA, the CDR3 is TGTGCCAGTACTACCCGGGGGGCTAACTATGGCTACACCTTC. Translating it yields CASTTRGANYGYTF.

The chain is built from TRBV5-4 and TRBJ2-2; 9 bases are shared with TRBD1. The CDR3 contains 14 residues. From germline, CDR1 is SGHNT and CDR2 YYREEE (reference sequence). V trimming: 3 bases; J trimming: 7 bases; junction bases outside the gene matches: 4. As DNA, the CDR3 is TGTGCCAGCAGCTCCGGACAGGGGCGCGGGGAGCTGTTTTTT. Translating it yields CASSSGQGRGELFF.

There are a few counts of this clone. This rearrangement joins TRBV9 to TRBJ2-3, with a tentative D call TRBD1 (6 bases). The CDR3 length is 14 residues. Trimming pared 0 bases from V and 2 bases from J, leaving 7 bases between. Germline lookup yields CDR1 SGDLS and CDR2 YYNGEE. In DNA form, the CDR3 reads TGTGCCAGCAGCGTAGGGACAGCCACAGATACGCAGTATTTT. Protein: CASSVGTATDTQYF.

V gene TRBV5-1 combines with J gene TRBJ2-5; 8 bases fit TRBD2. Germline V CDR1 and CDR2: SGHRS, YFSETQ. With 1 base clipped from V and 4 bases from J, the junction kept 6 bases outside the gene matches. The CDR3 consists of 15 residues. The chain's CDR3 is CASSLLPGGGETQYF. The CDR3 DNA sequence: TGCGCCAGCAGCTTGCTCCCGGGAGGGGGAGAGACCCAGTACTTC.

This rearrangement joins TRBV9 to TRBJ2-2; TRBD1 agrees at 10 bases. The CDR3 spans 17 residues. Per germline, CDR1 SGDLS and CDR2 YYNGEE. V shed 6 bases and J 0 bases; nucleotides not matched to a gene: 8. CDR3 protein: CASIPDRGPTNTGELFF. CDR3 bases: TGTGCCAGCATCCCCGACAGGGGGCCAACGAACACCGGGGAGCTGTTTTTT.

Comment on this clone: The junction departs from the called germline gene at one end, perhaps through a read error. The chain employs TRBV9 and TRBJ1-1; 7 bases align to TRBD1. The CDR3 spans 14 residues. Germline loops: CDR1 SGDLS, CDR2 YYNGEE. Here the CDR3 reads CASSGTGAGTQAFF. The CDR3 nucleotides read TGTGCCAGCAGCGGCACAGGGGCCGGCACTCAAGCTTTCTTT.

The CDR3 DNA reads as TGTGCCAGCAGCCCCCCGGAGTGGCAAGAGACCCAGTACTTC. This codes for CASSPPEWQETQYF. V is TRBV9 and J is TRBJ2-5; D is unclear. The CDR3 has 14 amino acids. Germline V CDR1 and CDR2: SGDLS, YYNGEE. V shed 4 bases and J shed 2 bases, with 12 bases lying between them.

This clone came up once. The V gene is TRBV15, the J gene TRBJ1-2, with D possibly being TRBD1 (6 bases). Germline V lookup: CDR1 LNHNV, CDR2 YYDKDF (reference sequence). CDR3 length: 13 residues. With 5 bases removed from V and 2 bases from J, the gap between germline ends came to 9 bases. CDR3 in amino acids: CATSPDRNYGYTF. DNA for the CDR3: TGTGCCACCAGCCCTGACAGGAACTATGGCTACACCTTC.